The clone carrying this TCR beta chain was picked up a small number of times. Germline and junction disagree at one end, which may indicate a read error. Specified treatment: oral pan-JAK inhibitor, 5-10 mg twice daily. After isolation, RNA underwent reverse transcription to generate cDNA as the sequencing template. This table comes from immunoSEQ multiplex PCR, and its TCRdb copy is limited to in-frame clones, with some not included. Of under 350,000 clones listed, 58% are singletons. The CDR3 spans 15 residues. In germline, CDR1 is SNHLY, CDR2 FYNNEI. This sample was taken from a study of CD8+ T cells in alopecia areata. Study information: Tofacitinib therapy lasting 6 to 18 months was followed by 6 months off drug.

This chain joins TRBV2 and TRBJ2-5, with TRBD2 identical over 7 bases. Sequenced here: CD4+ T cells sorted from blood, sampled at week 24, from a patient treated with tofacitinib. This receptor was obtained from a human donor with alopecia areata. CDR3 nucleotides: TGTGCCAGCAGGGAAGCGGGATCGCTCCAAGAGACCCAGTACTTC. It is translated as CASREAGSLQETQYF.